These T cell receptor beta chains were read from a single sample in a study of T cell changes during pregnancy in multiple sclerosis. Sequencing was performed with immunoSEQ multiplex PCR; in TCRdb, only in-frame clones are kept and a portion is missing. The table records 27,000 or so clones, about 88% of them present only once. The sequences come from CD8+ T cells from peripheral blood mononuclear cells, collected in the second trimester of pregnancy. The source of these receptors is a female donor with multiple sclerosis, enrolled in a pregnancy study. Each CDR3 is given without its conserved first and last residue.

CDR3aa	v_gene
ASNLERESETQY	TRBV5-4
ASSLWTGPSYEQY	TRBV28
ASSTLGTSPLGEQY	TRBV7-2
ASSDTGDTEAF	TRBV4-3
ASSFGATEAF	TRBV7-2
AIRTAQGYGYT	TRBV10-3
ASSLVQGATDTQY	TRBV5-6
ASSQDPFPGLAEYYEQY	TRBV4-3
ASSFGQVDTDTQY	TRBV5-1
ASSLAGQLGYT	TRBV7-9
ASSLSASEGYNEQF	TRBV11-2
SARVGSGYT	TRBV20-1
AWTLRDWDGYT	TRBV30
AILGTFSEKLF	TRBV6-1
ASSLGASSRNEQF	TRBV13
ASSARGGSYEQY	TRBV9
ASSQSSGGFSYEQY	TRBV4-1
ASSVPLAGVLSTDTQY	TRBV2
ASSPGTSGGPYNEQF	TRBV9
ASSTDTGYEQY	TRBV19
ASSPPRGWETQY	TRBV18
ASSLSFREVKEKLF	TRBV28
ASTEGTFPYEQY	TRBV6-1
ASSPQGHIGYGYT	TRBV6-5
ASSQDPGTGNEKLF	TRBV4-2
ASSATGQETQY	TRBV6-5
ASSLGGQGGNTIY	TRBV5-6
ASSQLAGESYEQY	TRBV6-1
ASSPGTSLRYEQY	TRBV18